This TCR beta chain stems from a study of graft-versus-host responses after intestinal transplantation. The study's findings and limits: Individuals carrying graft-donor T cell macrochimerism showed high graft-versus-host to host-versus-graft clonal ratios in allografts.

The table came from immunoSEQ multiplex PCR; TCRdb's copy has only in-frame clones and leaves some out. The profile shows 60,000 or so clones, around nine tenths of them singletons. About this clone: Its antigen is unidentified.

Germline CDR1 SNHLY, CDR2 FYNNEI. V dropped 2 bases and J dropped 3; count of bases not matched to a gene: 2. The CDR3 length is 15 residues. The rearrangement joins TRBV2 to TRBJ2-3, with 10 nucleotides matching TRBD2. Sequencing used PBMCs, obtained less than 130 days after intestinal transplantation. This sequence was found in a human patient who received an intestinal transplant, so some T cells may come from the graft donor. The CDR3 DNA reads TGTGCCAGCAGTGAATCTAGCGGGAGAACAGATACGCAGTATTTT. As protein: CASSESSGRTDTQYF. The full variable domain, its missing parts supplied by reference TRBV2 and TRBJ2-3, is EPEVTQTPSHQVTQMGQEVILRCVPISNHLYFYWYRQILGQKVEFLVSFYNNEISEKSEIFDDQFSVERPDGSNFTLKIRSTKLEDSAMYFCASSESSGRTDTQYFGPGTRLTVL.